This is a list of T cell receptor beta chains from one sample in a study of cytomegalovirus exposure and HLA in healthy donors. Clones were read by immunoSEQ multiplex PCR, and TCRdb kept only the in-frame ones, dropping some. The sample shows about 98,000 clones, around 72% of them seen only once. The sample taken for sequencing was PBMCs. All receptors come from a male donor in good health and CMV-seronegative. Each CDR3 is given with its conserved first and last residue. Fields, in order: J gene, V gene, D gene, clone size, CDR3 protein, CDR3 DNA. D genes are given only for firm matches. Size is stated for part of the rows, as once, few or many counts, or as a class when the clone is expanded.

J gene: TRBJ2-7
V gene: TRBV28
D gene: TRBD2
clone size: NA
CDR3 protein: CATVAGGQYF
CDR3 DNA: TGTGCCACAGTAGCGGGAGGGCAGTACTTC

J gene: TRBJ1-1
V gene: TRBV7-8
D gene: NA
clone size: NA
CDR3 protein: CASSFYPGITEAFF
CDR3 DNA: TGTGCCAGCAGCTTTTACCCGGGAATCACTGAAGCTTTCTTT

J gene: TRBJ2-3
V gene: TRBV10-3
D gene: TRBD2
clone size: NA
CDR3 protein: CASGTSPDTQYF
CDR3 DNA: TGTGCCAGCGGGACTAGTCCAGATACGCAGTATTTT

J gene: TRBJ2-7
V gene: TRBV11-2
D gene: NA
clone size: NA
CDR3 protein: CASSLGPGSYEQYF
CDR3 DNA: TGTGCCAGCAGCTTAGGACCAGGGTCCTACGAGCAGTACTTC

J gene: TRBJ2-3
V gene: TRBV5-1
D gene: NA
clone size: NA
CDR3 protein: CASSPKVTVSTDTQYF
CDR3 DNA: TGCGCCAGCAGCCCTAAAGTGACAGTGAGCACAGATACGCAGTATTTT

J gene: TRBJ2-1
V gene: TRBV11-3
D gene: TRBD2
clone size: NA
CDR3 protein: CASSLGGTSRYNEQFF
CDR3 DNA: TGTGCCAGCAGCTTAGGAGGGACTAGCAGGTACAATGAGCAGTTCTTC

J gene: TRBJ2-3
V gene: TRBV6-4
D gene: NA
clone size: NA
CDR3 protein: CASSRGSSDPDTQYF
CDR3 DNA: TGTGCCAGCAGTCGGGGTTCCAGCGATCCAGATACGCAGTATTTT

J gene: TRBJ1-5
V gene: TRBV5-6
D gene: NA
clone size: NA
CDR3 protein: CASSSAGNQPQHF
CDR3 DNA: TGTGCCAGCAGCAGTGCGGGCAATCAGCCCCAGCATTTT

J gene: TRBJ2-2
V gene: TRBV27
D gene: TRBD2
clone size: once
CDR3 protein: CASSYTSGLAGELFF
CDR3 DNA: TGTGCCAGCAGTTACACTAGCGGTCTAGCCGGGGAGCTGTTTTTT

J gene: TRBJ2-3
V gene: TRBV7-2
D gene: TRBD2
clone size: NA
CDR3 protein: CASSLASGPTDTQYF
CDR3 DNA: TGTGCCAGCAGCTTAGCTAGCGGGCCCACAGATACGCAGTATTTT

J gene: TRBJ1-2
V gene: TRBV6-1
D gene: NA
clone size: NA
CDR3 protein: CASREPGGGYGYTF
CDR3 DNA: TGTGCCAGCAGGGAACCGGGGGGGGGCTATGGCTACACCTTC

J gene: TRBJ2-7
V gene: TRBV28
D gene: TRBD1
clone size: NA
CDR3 protein: CASSFSPGTGGEQYF
CDR3 DNA: TGTGCCAGCAGCTTCAGTCCCGGGACAGGGGGCGAGCAGTACTTC

J gene: TRBJ2-3
V gene: TRBV11-2
D gene: NA
clone size: NA
CDR3 protein: CASRLAGPDTQYF
CDR3 DNA: TGTGCCAGCAGGCTGGCGGGCCCAGATACGCAGTATTTT

J gene: TRBJ2-5
V gene: TRBV5-1
D gene: NA
clone size: NA
CDR3 protein: CASSAGTPQETQYF
CDR3 DNA: TGCGCCAGCAGCGCCGGGACACCACAAGAGACCCAGTACTTC

J gene: TRBJ2-3
V gene: TRBV12-2
D gene: NA
clone size: NA
CDR3 protein: CASRLPTGQAADTQYF
CDR3 DNA: TGTGCAAGTCGCTTACCAACCGGACAGGCCGCAGATACGCAGTATTTT

J gene: TRBJ2-7
V gene: TRBV7-2
D gene: TRBD2
clone size: NA
CDR3 protein: CASSLAPGLFYEQYF
CDR3 DNA: TGTGCCAGCAGCTTAGCGCCGGGACTATTTTACGAGCAGTACTTC

J gene: TRBJ2-1
V gene: TRBV2
D gene: TRBD2
clone size: NA
CDR3 protein: CASSSGLVPNEQFF
CDR3 DNA: TGTGCCAGCAGTTCTGGACTAGTTCCGAATGAGCAGTTCTTC

J gene: TRBJ2-1
V gene: TRBV9
D gene: TRBD2
clone size: NA
CDR3 protein: CASSVGPSGRAYNEQFF
CDR3 DNA: TGTGCCAGCAGCGTAGGCCCTAGCGGGAGGGCCTACAATGAGCAGTTCTTC

J gene: TRBJ2-5
V gene: TRBV6-5
D gene: TRBD2
clone size: NA
CDR3 protein: CASSSLAGGLETQYF
CDR3 DNA: TGTGCCAGCAGTTCACTAGCGGGAGGGTTAGAGACCCAGTACTTC

J gene: TRBJ1-1
V gene: TRBV27
D gene: NA
clone size: NA
CDR3 protein: CASSAGWKNTEAFF
CDR3 DNA: TGTGCCAGCAGTGCCGGGTGGAAGAACACTGAAGCTTTCTTT

J gene: TRBJ2-4
V gene: TRBV5-4
D gene: TRBD2
clone size: NA
CDR3 protein: CASSPPSGEVGIQYF
CDR3 DNA: TGTGCCAGCAGCCCCCCTAGCGGGGAGGTTGGCATTCAGTACTTC

J gene: TRBJ2-1
V gene: TRBV27
D gene: NA
clone size: NA
CDR3 protein: CASSLSGTFTYNEQFF
CDR3 DNA: TGTGCCAGCAGTTTGAGCGGGACATTTACCTACAATGAGCAGTTCTTC

J gene: TRBJ2-3
V gene: TRBV19
D gene: TRBD1
clone size: NA
CDR3 protein: CASSGTGGNTQYF
CDR3 DNA: TGTGCCAGTAGTGGAACAGGGGGGAATACGCAGTATTTT

J gene: TRBJ2-7
V gene: TRBV19
D gene: TRBD2
clone size: NA
CDR3 protein: CASSTSGSKLDEQYF
CDR3 DNA: TGTGCCAGTAGTACTAGCGGGAGCAAGCTAGACGAGCAGTACTTC

J gene: TRBJ2-1
V gene: TRBV9
D gene: NA
clone size: NA
CDR3 protein: CASSVDALAYNEQFF
CDR3 DNA: TGTGCCAGCAGCGTAGATGCGCTAGCCTACAATGAGCAGTTCTTC

J gene: TRBJ1-5
V gene: TRBV10-2
D gene: NA
clone size: NA
CDR3 protein: CASSLADNQPQHF
CDR3 DNA: TGCGCCAGCAGCCTTGCGGATAATCAGCCCCAGCATTTT

J gene: TRBJ2-2
V gene: TRBV28
D gene: TRBD2
clone size: few
CDR3 protein: CASSLMTSGTGELFF
CDR3 DNA: TGTGCCAGCAGTTTAATGACTAGCGGGACCGGGGAGCTGTTTTTT

J gene: TRBJ2-1
V gene: TRBV9
D gene: NA
clone size: NA
CDR3 protein: CASSVGSGFNEQFF
CDR3 DNA: TGTGCCAGCAGCGTAGGGTCAGGGTTCAATGAGCAGTTCTTC

J gene: TRBJ1-1
V gene: TRBV11-2
D gene: TRBD1
clone size: few
CDR3 protein: CASSPWTGRVGLNTEAFF
CDR3 DNA: TGTGCCAGCAGCCCTTGGACAGGCCGGGTCGGGTTGAACACTGAAGCTTTCTTT

J gene: TRBJ2-7
V gene: TRBV27
D gene: TRBD2
clone size: NA
CDR3 protein: CASGRQLAGVYEQYF
CDR3 DNA: TGTGCCAGCGGCCGCCAACTAGCGGGAGTTTACGAGCAGTACTTC

J gene: TRBJ2-3
V gene: TRBV30
D gene: NA
clone size: NA
CDR3 protein: CARSGVGWETLTDTQYF
CDR3 DNA: TGTGCCAGATCGGGGGTCGGGTGGGAGACCCTCACAGATACGCAGTATTTT

J gene: TRBJ2-7
V gene: TRBV28
D gene: TRBD1
clone size: NA
CDR3 protein: CASSPDRGNPREQYF
CDR3 DNA: TGTGCCAGCAGTCCGGACAGGGGGAATCCTCGCGAGCAGTACTTC

J gene: TRBJ2-1
V gene: TRBV28
D gene: TRBD1
clone size: NA
CDR3 protein: CASSLWVGQANNEQFF
CDR3 DNA: TGTGCCAGCAGTTTATGGGTGGGACAGGCTAACAATGAGCAGTTCTTC

J gene: TRBJ2-1
V gene: TRBV27
D gene: TRBD1
clone size: few
CDR3 protein: CASSLKRQGEQFF
CDR3 DNA: TGTGCCAGCAGTTTAAAAAGACAGGGTGAGCAGTTCTTC

J gene: TRBJ1-1
V gene: TRBV7-8
D gene: NA
clone size: NA
CDR3 protein: CASSAAGRTEAFF
CDR3 DNA: TGTGCCAGCAGCGCAGCAGGGCGTACTGAAGCTTTCTTT

J gene: TRBJ1-1
V gene: TRBV7-9
D gene: NA
clone size: NA
CDR3 protein: CASSLRVTEAFF
CDR3 DNA: TGTGCCAGCAGCCTCCGGGTCACTGAAGCTTTCTTT

J gene: TRBJ1-1
V gene: TRBV15
D gene: TRBD1
clone size: NA
CDR3 protein: CATSSPRGTDLEAFF
CDR3 DNA: TGTGCCACCAGCTCCCCCAGGGGGACGGACTTAGAAGCTTTCTTT

J gene: TRBJ1-2
V gene: TRBV29-1
D gene: TRBD1
clone size: once
CDR3 protein: CSAGTGRDGYTF
CDR3 DNA: TGCAGCGCTGGGACAGGGCGTGATGGCTACACCTTC

J gene: TRBJ1-5
V gene: TRBV29-1
D gene: TRBD1
clone size: NA
CDR3 protein: CSVALGTGNDQPQHF
CDR3 DNA: TGCAGCGTTGCTCTCGGGACAGGGAACGATCAGCCCCAGCATTTT

J gene: TRBJ2-6
V gene: TRBV4-1
D gene: NA
clone size: NA
CDR3 protein: CASSQDGAGANVLTF
CDR3 DNA: TGCGCCAGCAGCCAAGACGGGGCTGGGGCCAACGTCCTGACTTTC

J gene: TRBJ2-7
V gene: TRBV5-8
D gene: NA
clone size: NA
CDR3 protein: CASTLYYEQYF
CDR3 DNA: TGTGCCAGCACCCTATACTACGAGCAGTACTTC

J gene: TRBJ1-4
V gene: TRBV28
D gene: TRBD1
clone size: few
CDR3 protein: CASRFGTGDEKLFF
CDR3 DNA: TGTGCCAGCAGATTTGGGACAGGGGATGAAAAACTGTTTTTT

J gene: TRBJ2-3
V gene: TRBV10-3
D gene: TRBD1
clone size: NA
CDR3 protein: CAISEPRTGPDTQYF
CDR3 DNA: TGTGCCATCAGTGAGCCGAGGACAGGGCCAGATACGCAGTATTTT

J gene: TRBJ2-2
V gene: TRBV11-3
D gene: TRBD2
clone size: few
CDR3 protein: CASSLSTSGRAISNTGELFF
CDR3 DNA: TGTGCCAGCAGCTTATCTACTAGCGGGAGGGCCATATCGAACACCGGGGAGCTGTTTTTT

J gene: TRBJ2-7
V gene: TRBV30
D gene: NA
clone size: NA
CDR3 protein: CAWSPIAGEQYF
CDR3 DNA: TGTGCCTGGAGTCCGATAGCTGGCGAGCAGTACTTC

J gene: TRBJ2-5
V gene: TRBV27
D gene: NA
clone size: NA
CDR3 protein: CASSLGETQYF
CDR3 DNA: TGTGCCAGCAGTTTAGGCGAGACCCAGTACTTC

J gene: TRBJ1-2
V gene: TRBV27
D gene: TRBD1
clone size: NA
CDR3 protein: CASSSRQGPYGYTF
CDR3 DNA: TGTGCCAGCAGTTCCAGACAGGGTCCCTATGGCTACACCTTC

J gene: TRBJ2-7
V gene: TRBV9
D gene: TRBD1
clone size: NA
CDR3 protein: CASSAGDRVYEQYF
CDR3 DNA: TGTGCCAGCAGCGCGGGGGACAGGGTCTACGAGCAGTACTTC